What follows are 7 T cell receptor beta chains derived from one specimen sequenced in a study of lymphopenia after photon versus proton radiotherapy. Repertoires were generated with immunoSEQ multiplex PCR, while TCRdb's copy carries only in-frame clones and drops some. Here the sample spans 20,000 to 30,000 clones, approximately 85% being singletons. Material: peripheral blood, obtained from a patient treated with photon-based radiotherapy. These receptor sequences come from a man aged 25 to 40 with gastric cancer.

V gene TRBV19 combines with J gene TRBJ1-1; D is perhaps TRBD1 (5 bases). The CDR3 has 15 residues. V lost 3 bases and J lost 1, with 12 bases in between. Germline assignment: CDR1 LNHDA and CDR2 SQIVND (reference sequence). The CDR3 sequence is CASSISVTENTEAFF. The CDR3, as DNA: TGTGCCAGTAGTATCTCAGTGACAGAGAACACTGAAGCTTTCTTT.

As concerns this clone: One end of the junction fails to match germline, which may point to a read error. This rearrangement joins TRBV7-3 to TRBJ2-2, with 8 bases identical to TRBD1. The CDR3 extends over 14 amino acids. Germline CDR1 SGHTA, CDR2 FQGTGA. The CDR3 region is CASTLGQGTGELFF. CDR3 bases: TGTGCCAGCACCTTAGGACAGGGCACCGGGGAGCTGTTTTTT. Variable domain in full (rest from reference TRBV7-3 and TRBJ2-2): GAGVSQTPSNKVTEKGKYVELRCDPISGHTALYWYRQSLGQGPEFLIYFQGTGAADDSGLPNDRFFAVRPEGSVSTLKIQRTERGDSAVYLCASTLGQGTGELFFGEGSRLTVL.

This clone appeared a single time. The chain combines TRBV6-6 with TRBJ1-3; weak D call: TRBD1 (6 bases). CDR3 length equals 14 residues. Per the germline V gene, CDR1 is MNHNY and CDR2 is SVGAGI (reference sequence). V lost 4 bases, J lost 0 bases, and 7 bases lay in between. CDR3 DNA sequence: TGTGCCAGCAGTTTGGACAGCTCTGGAAACACCATATATTTT. Translation gives CASSLDSSGNTIYF.

This chain links TRBV5-5 with TRBJ1-2, with no clear D. From germline, CDR1 is SGHKS and CDR2 YYEKEE (reference sequence). The CDR3 consists of 15 residues. Trimming cost V 4 bases and J 0 bases, with 13 bases left between them. The DNA for the CDR3 is TGTGCCAGCAGCCTCACAGTTTTCCCTAACTATGGCTACACCTTC. It translates to CASSLTVFPNYGYTF.

This clone was counted a few times. V and J are TRBV11-2 and TRBJ1-3, with a weak D call TRBD1 (5 bases). Trimming took 5 bases from V and 8 from J, leaving 10 bases between them. Germline V gene data show CDR1 as SGHAT and CDR2 as FQNNGV. This CDR3 spans 12 amino acids. CDR3 residues: CASSRGADTIYF. In DNA, the CDR3 is TGTGCCAGCAGCAGGGGCGCGGACACCATATATTTT.

This chain joins TRBV5-5 and TRBJ2-7; a weak D match, TRBD1 (5 bases). The CDR3 is 13 residues long. The germline CDR1 and CDR2 sequences are SGHKS and YYEKEE (reference sequence). V was pared by 0 bases and J by 6 bases, with 10 bases between. CDR3 protein: CASSLGGRGEQYF. CDR3 DNA sequence: TGTGCCAGCAGCTTGGGGGGTAGGGGCGAGCAGTACTTC.

The rearrangement uses TRBV7-3 and TRBJ2-2; no reliable D call. Trimming shortened V by 1 base and J by 4 bases, and 7 bases separated the two germline ends. This CDR3 has 14 residues. Germline CDR1 is SGHTA and CDR2 is FQGTGA. Here the CDR3 DNA reads TGTGCCAGCAGCTTAAATCTAGGCACCGGGGAGCTGTTTTTT. It is translated as CASSLNLGTGELFF.